A selection of T cell receptor beta chains follows, all from one sample in a study of beta chain features in type 1 diabetes. TCRdb's table, derived via immunoSEQ multiplex PCR, lists solely in-frame clones and lacks some. The sample yields about 130,000 clones, approximately 9.2% seen once. Sequencing was carried out using central memory CD4+ T cells from blood. The receptor set was obtained from a man aged 18-30 years in good health. CDR3s include the opening cysteine and the closing phenylalanine or tryptophan. D genes are given only for firm matches. The size field is filled for only some rows; it gives once, few, many or a size class.

CDR3 protein	CDR3 DNA	V gene	J gene	D gene	clone size
CASSGRSNTEAFF	TGTGCCAGCAGCGGGCGTTCGAACACTGAAGCTTTCTTT	TRBV5-4	TRBJ1-1	-	few
CASSQRLFSTDTQYF	TGCGCCAGCAGCCAACGTCTTTTTAGCACAGATACGCAGTATTTT	TRBV4-1	TRBJ2-3	-	few
CAWDPGLAYNEQFF	TGTGCCTGGGACCCGGGACTAGCTTACAATGAGCAGTTCTTC	TRBV30	TRBJ2-1	TRBD2	-
CSVDGAASLTYEQYF	TGCAGCGTTGATGGGGCGGCAAGTTTGACCTACGAGCAGTACTTC	TRBV29-1	TRBJ2-7	-	-
CASSLAGGNYEQYF	TGTGCCAGCAGCCTAGCGGGGGGAAATTACGAGCAGTACTTC	TRBV11-2	TRBJ2-7	TRBD2	-
CASSLAGQGADQETQYF	TGTGCCAGCAGCTTGGCCGGTCAGGGGGCCGACCAAGAGACCCAGTACTTC	TRBV5-6	TRBJ2-5	TRBD1	-
CASRGTGNTEAFF	TGTGCCAGCAGGGGGACAGGGAACACTGAAGCTTTCTTT	TRBV9	TRBJ1-1	TRBD1	few
CASRSPFGGGQETQYF	TGTGCCAGCAGGTCCCCTTTTGGGGGGGGACAAGAGACCCAGTACTTC	TRBV10-3	TRBJ2-5	TRBD2	few
CASSVTGESTEAFF	TGTGCCAGCAGTGTAACAGGGGAGAGCACTGAAGCTTTCTTT	TRBV25-1	TRBJ1-1	TRBD1	few
CASSEAKGVLFF	TGTGCCAGCAGTGAAGCAAAAGGGGTCCTGTTTTTT	TRBV6-1	TRBJ1-4	-	-
CASSQVAGGEGTDTQYF	TGTGCCAGCAGCCAAGTAGCCGGGGGAGAAGGTACAGATACGCAGTATTTT	TRBV4-2	TRBJ2-3	-	-
CASSLRTGGVGTQYF	TGTGCCAGCAGCTTAAGGACAGGGGGAGTGGGGACCCAGTACTTC	TRBV5-4	TRBJ2-5	TRBD1	-
CARAVSGANVLTF	TGTGCCAGGGCCGTCTCTGGGGCCAACGTCCTGACTTTC	TRBV2	TRBJ2-6	-	few
CASYGQTYEQYF	TGTGCCAGCTACGGACAGACCTACGAGCAGTACTTC	TRBV6-5	TRBJ2-7	-	few
CSARTVEKLFF	TGCAGTGCTAGGACAGTTGAAAAACTGTTTTTT	TRBV20-1	TRBJ1-4	-	-
CASSRGSVSYNEQFF	TGTGCCAGCAGCCGGGGGTCCGTTTCCTACAATGAGCAGTTCTTC	TRBV7-2	TRBJ2-1	-	few
CASSFGPSVRETQYF	TGTGCCAGCAGTTTTGGTCCTAGCGTTCGGGAGACCCAGTACTTC	TRBV28	TRBJ2-5	-	few
CASSPSRDQPQHF	TGTGCCAGCTCACCGTCGAGGGATCAGCCCCAGCATTTT	TRBV18	TRBJ1-5	-	-
CASSQGGQGANSEQFF	TGCGCCAGCAGCCAAGGGGGACAGGGGGCAAACTCGGAGCAGTTCTTC	TRBV4-3	TRBJ2-1	TRBD1	-
CASSSGTETGANVLTF	TGTGCCAGCAGTTCCGGGACAGAGACTGGGGCCAACGTCCTGACTTTC	TRBV28	TRBJ2-6	TRBD1	-
CASSLVGLAAYEQYF	TGTGCCAGCAGCTTGGTGGGACTAGCTGCCTACGAGCAGTACTTC	TRBV5-6	TRBJ2-7	TRBD2	-
CASSQGRSGGSYEQYF	TGTGCCAGCAGCCAGGGAAGAAGCGGGGGATCCTACGAGCAGTACTTC	TRBV4-2	TRBJ2-7	TRBD2	-
CASSNQETQYF	TGTGCCAGCAGCAACCAGGAGACCCAGTACTTC	TRBV11-2	TRBJ2-5	-	few
CASSEPGTGSYEQYF	TGTGCCAGCAGCGAACCCGGGACAGGTTCCTACGAGCAGTACTTC	TRBV28	TRBJ2-7	TRBD1	many
CASSLGSAGGEQYF	TGTGCCAGCAGCTTGGGTAGCGCCGGGGGGGAGCAGTACTTC	TRBV7-2	TRBJ2-7	TRBD2	-
CAWIGVGIHEQYF	TGTGCCTGGATCGGGGTTGGTATTCACGAGCAGTACTTC	TRBV30	TRBJ2-7	-	-
CASSQSRGYNEQFF	TGTGCCAGCAGCCAATCTAGGGGCTACAATGAGCAGTTCTTC	TRBV16	TRBJ2-1	-	few
CASSSGGADGDTQYF	TGTGCCAGCAGCTCGGGGGGGGCCGATGGAGATACGCAGTATTTT	TRBV7-7	TRBJ2-3	TRBD2	few